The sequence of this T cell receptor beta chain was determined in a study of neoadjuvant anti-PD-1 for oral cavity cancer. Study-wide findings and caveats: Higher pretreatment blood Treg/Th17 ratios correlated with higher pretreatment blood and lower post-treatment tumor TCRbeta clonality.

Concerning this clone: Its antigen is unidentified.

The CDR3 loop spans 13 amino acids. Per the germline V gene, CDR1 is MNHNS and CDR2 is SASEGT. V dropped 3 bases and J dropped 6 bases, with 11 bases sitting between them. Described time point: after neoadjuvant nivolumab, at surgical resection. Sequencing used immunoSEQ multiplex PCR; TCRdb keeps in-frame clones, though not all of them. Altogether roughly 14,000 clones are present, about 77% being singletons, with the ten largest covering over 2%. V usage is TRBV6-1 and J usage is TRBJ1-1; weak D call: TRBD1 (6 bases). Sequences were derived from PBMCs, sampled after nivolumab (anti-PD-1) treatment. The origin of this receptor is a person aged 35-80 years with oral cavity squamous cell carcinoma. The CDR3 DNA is TGTGCCAGCAGTGACAGGGGCCGAGCTGAAGCTTTCTTT. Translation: CASSDRGRAEAFF.